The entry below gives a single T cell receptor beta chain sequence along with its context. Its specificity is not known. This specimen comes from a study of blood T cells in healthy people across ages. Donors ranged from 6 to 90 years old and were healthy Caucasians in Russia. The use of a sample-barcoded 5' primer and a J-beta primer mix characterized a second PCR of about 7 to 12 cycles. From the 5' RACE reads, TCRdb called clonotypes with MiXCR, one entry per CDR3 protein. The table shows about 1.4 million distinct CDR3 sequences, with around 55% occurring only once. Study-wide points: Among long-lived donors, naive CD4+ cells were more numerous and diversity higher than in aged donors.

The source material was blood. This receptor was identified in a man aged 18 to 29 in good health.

CDR3 bases: TGTGCCAGCAGTTATGGTGGCGGGGTCTCCTACAATGAGCAGTTCTTC. Translated, it gives CASSYGGGVSYNEQFF. The chain employs TRBV6-6 and TRBJ2-1; D possibly corresponds to TRBD2 (6 bases). This CDR3 has 16 amino acids. V lost 3 bases and J lost 0, with 12 bases in between. Germline V lookup: CDR1 MNHNY, CDR2 SVGAGI (reference sequence).